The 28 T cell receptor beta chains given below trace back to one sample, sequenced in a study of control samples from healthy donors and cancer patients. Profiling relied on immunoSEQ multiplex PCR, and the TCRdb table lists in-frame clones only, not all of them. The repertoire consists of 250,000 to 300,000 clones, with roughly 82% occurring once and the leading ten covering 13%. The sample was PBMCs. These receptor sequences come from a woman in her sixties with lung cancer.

The CDR3 sequence is CASSSDSVYGYTF. CDR3 in DNA: TGCGCCAGCAGCTCGGACAGCGTCTATGGCTACACCTTC. This sequence joins TRBV5-1 and TRBJ1-2; TRBD1 is a possible D gene (6 bases). From germline, CDR1 is SGHRS and CDR2 YFSETQ. The germline V and J ends were trimmed by 3 bases and 4 bases, with 10 bases remaining between them. The CDR3 length is 13 residues.

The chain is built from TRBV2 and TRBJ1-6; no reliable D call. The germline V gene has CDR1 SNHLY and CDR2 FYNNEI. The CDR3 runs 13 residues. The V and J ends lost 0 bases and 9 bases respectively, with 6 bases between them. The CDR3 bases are TGTGCCAGCAGTGAAGCCCCACGTTCACCCCTCCACTTT. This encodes CASSEAPRSPLHF.

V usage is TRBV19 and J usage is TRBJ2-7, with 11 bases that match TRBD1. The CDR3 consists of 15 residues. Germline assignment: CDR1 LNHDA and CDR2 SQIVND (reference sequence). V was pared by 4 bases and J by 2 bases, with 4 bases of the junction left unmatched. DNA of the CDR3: TGTGCCAGTAGTAGCCGGGACAGGGGGGCCTACGAGCAGTACTTC. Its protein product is CASSSRDRGAYEQYF.

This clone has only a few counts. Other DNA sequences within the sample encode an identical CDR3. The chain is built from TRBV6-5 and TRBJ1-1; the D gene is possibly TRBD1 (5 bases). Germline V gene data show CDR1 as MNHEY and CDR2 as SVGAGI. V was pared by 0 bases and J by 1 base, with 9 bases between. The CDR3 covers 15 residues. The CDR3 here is CASSYSGQGNTEAFF. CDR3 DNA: TGTGCCAGCAGTTACTCGGGGCAGGGGAACACTGAAGCTTTCTTT.

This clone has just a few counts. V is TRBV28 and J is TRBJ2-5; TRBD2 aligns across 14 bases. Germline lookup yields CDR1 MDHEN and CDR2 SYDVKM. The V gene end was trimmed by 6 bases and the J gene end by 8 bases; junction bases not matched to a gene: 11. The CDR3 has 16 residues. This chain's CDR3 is CASSLLGLAGVATQYF. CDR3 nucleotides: TGTGCCAGCAGCCTACTGGGACTAGCGGGAGTGGCAACCCAGTACTTC.

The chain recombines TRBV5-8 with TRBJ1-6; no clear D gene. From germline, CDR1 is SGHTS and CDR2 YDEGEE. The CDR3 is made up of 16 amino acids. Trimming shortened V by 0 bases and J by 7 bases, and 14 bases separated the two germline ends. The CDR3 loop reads CASSLETGVINSPLHF. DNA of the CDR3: TGTGCCAGCAGCTTGGAAACGGGTGTTATAAATTCACCCCTCCACTTT.

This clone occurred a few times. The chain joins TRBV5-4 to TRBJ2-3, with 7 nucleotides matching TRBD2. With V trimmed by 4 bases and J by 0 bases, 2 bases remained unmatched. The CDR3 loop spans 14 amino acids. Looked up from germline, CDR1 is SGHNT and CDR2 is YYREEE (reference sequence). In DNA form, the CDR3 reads TGTGCCAGCAGCCGGCGGGGGAGCACAGATACGCAGTATTTT. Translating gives CASSRRGSTDTQYF.

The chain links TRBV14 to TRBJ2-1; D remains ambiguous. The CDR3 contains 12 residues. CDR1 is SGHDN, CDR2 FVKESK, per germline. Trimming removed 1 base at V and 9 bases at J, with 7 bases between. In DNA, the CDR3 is TGTGCCAGCAGCCAAGCGTTTCGTGAGCAGTTCTTC. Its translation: CASSQAFREQFF. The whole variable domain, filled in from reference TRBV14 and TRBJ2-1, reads EAGVTQFPSHSVIEKGQTVTLRCDPISGHDNLYWYRRVMGKEIKFLLHFVKESKQDESGMPNNRFLAERTGGTYSTLKVQPAELEDSGVYFCASSQAFREQFFGPGTRLTVL.

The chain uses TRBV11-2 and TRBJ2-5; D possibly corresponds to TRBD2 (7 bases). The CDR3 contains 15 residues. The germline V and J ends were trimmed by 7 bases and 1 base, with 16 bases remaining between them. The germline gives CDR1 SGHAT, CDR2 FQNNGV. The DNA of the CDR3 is TGTGCCAGCACCATCGTCGGGGGGCCCCAAGAGACCCAGTACTTC. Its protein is CASTIVGGPQETQYF.

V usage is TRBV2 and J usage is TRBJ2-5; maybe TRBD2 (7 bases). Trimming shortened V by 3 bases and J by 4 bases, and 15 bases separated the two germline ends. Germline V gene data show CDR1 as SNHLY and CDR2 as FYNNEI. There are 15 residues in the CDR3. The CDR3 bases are TGTGCCAGCAGTGATCTGGCGGGGGCGGGAGAGACCCAGTACTTC. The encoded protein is CASSDLAGAGETQYF.

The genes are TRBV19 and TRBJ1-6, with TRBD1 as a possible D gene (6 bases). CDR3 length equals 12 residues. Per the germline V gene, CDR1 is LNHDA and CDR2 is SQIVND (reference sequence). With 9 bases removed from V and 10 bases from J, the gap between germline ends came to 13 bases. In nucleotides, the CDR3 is TGTGCCAGCGCGGGACATCTATCACCCCTCCACTTT. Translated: CASAGHLSPLHF.

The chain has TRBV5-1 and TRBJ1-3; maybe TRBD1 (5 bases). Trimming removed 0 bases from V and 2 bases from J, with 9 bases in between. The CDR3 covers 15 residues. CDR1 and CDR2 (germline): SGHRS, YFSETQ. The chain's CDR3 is CASSLETVTGNTIYF. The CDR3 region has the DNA TGCGCCAGCAGCTTGGAGACAGTCACTGGAAACACCATATATTTT. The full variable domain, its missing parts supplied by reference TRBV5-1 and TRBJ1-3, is KAGVTQTPRYLIKTRGQQVTLSCSPISGHRSVSWYQQTPGQGLQFLFEYFSETQRNKGNFPGRFSGRQFSNSRSEMNVSTLELGDSALYLCASSLETVTGNTIYFGEGSWLTVV.

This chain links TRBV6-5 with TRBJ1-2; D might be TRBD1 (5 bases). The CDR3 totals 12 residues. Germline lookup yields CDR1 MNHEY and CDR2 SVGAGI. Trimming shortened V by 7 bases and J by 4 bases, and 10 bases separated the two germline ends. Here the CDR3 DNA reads TGTGCCAGCATTTCAGACAGCTATGGCTACACCTTC. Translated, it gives CASISDSYGYTF.

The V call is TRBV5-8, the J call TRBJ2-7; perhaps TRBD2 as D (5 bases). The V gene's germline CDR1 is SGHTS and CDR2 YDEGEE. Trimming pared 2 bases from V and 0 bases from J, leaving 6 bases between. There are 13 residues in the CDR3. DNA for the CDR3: TGTGCCAGCAGCTTTGGGAGCTCCTACGAGCAGTACTTC. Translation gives CASSFGSSYEQYF.

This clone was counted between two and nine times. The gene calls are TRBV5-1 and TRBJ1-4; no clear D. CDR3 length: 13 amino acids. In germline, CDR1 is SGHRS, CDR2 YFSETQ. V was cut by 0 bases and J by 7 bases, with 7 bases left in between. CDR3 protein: CASSLGHVEKLFF. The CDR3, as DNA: TGCGCCAGCAGCTTGGGACACGTTGAAAAACTGTTTTTT.

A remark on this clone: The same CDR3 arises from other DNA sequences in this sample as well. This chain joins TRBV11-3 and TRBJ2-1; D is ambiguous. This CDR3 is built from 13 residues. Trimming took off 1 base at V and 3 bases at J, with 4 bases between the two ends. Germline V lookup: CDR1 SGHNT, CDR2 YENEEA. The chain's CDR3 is CASSLAGYNEQFF. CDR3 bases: TGTGCCAGCAGCTTAGCCGGCTACAATGAGCAGTTCTTC.

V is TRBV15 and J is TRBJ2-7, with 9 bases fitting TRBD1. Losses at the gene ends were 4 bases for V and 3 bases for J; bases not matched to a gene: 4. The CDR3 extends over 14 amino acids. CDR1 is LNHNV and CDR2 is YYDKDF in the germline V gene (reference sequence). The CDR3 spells CATSNPGQGYEQYF. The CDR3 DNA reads TGTGCCACCAGCAACCCGGGACAGGGCTACGAGCAGTACTTC. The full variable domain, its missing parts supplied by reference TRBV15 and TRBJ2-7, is DAMVIQNPRYQVTQFGKPVTLSCSQTLNHNVMYWYQQKSSQAPKLLFHYYDKDFNNEADTPDNFQSRRPNTSFCFLDIRSPGLGDTAMYLCATSNPGQGYEQYFGPGTRLTVT.

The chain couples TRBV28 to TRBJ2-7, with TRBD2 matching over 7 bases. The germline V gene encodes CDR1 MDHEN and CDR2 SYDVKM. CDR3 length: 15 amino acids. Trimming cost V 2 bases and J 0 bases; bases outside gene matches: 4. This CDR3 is CASSLGGGNSYEQYF. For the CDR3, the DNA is TGTGCCAGCAGTTTAGGGGGGGGGAACTCCTACGAGCAGTACTTC. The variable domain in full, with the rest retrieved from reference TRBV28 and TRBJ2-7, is DVKVTQSSRYLVKRTGEKVFLECVQDMDHENMFWYRQDPGLGLRLIYFSYDVKMKEKGDIPEGYSVSREKKERFSLILESASTNQTSMYLCASSLGGGNSYEQYFGPGTRLTVT.

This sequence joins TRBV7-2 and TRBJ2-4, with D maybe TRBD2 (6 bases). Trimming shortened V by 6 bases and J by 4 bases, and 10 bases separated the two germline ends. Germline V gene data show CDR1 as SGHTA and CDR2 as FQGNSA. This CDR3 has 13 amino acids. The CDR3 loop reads CASRMGGKNIQYF. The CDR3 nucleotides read TGTGCCAGCAGAATGGGGGGAAAAAACATTCAGTACTTC.

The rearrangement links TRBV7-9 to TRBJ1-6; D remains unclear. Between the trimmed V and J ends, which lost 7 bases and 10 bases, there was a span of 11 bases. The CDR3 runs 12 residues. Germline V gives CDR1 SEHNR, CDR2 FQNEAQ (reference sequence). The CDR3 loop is CASTRTESPLHF. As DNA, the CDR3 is TGTGCCAGCACCCGGACGGAATCACCCCTCCACTTT.

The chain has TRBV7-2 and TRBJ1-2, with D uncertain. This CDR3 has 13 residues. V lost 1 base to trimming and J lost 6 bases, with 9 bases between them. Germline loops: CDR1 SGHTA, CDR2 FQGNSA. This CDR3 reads CASSLGRFHGYTF. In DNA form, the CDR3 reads TGTGCCAGCAGCTTAGGGCGGTTCCATGGCTACACCTTC. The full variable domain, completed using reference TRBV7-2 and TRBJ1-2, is GAGVSQSPSNKVTEKGKDVELRCDPISGHTALYWYRQSLGQGLEFLIYFQGNSAPDKSGLPSDRFSAERTGGSVSTLTIQRTQQEDSAVYLCASSLGRFHGYTFGSGTRLTVV.

CDR3 loop: CASSARQGGYTF. For the CDR3, the DNA is TGTGCCAGCAGCGCTAGACAGGGAGGCTACACCTTC. The gene calls are TRBV9 and TRBJ1-2; 7 nucleotides agree with TRBD1. Per the germline V gene, CDR1 is SGDLS and CDR2 is YYNGEE. The trim removed 3 bases at V and 8 bases at J, leaving 4 bases unmatched. This CDR3 has 12 amino acids.

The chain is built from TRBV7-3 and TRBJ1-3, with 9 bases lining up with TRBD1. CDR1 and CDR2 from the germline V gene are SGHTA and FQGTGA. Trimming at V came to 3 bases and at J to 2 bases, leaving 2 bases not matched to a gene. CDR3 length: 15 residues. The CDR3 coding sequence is TGTGCCAGCAGCTTGGGGACAGGGACTGGAAACACCATATATTTT. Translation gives CASSLGTGTGNTIYF.

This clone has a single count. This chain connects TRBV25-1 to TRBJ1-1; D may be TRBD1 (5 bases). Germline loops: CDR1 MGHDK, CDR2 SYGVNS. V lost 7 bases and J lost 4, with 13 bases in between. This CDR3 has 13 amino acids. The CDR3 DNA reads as TGTGCCAGCACCTACGGGGGGGGCACTGAAGCTTTCTTT. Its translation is CASTYGGGTEAFF. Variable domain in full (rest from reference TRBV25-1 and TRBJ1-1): EADIYQTPRYLVIGTGKKITLECSQTMGHDKMYWYQQDPGMELHLIHYSYGVNSTEKGDLSSESTVSRIRTEHFPLTLESARPSHTSQYLCASTYGGGTEAFFGQGTRLTVV.

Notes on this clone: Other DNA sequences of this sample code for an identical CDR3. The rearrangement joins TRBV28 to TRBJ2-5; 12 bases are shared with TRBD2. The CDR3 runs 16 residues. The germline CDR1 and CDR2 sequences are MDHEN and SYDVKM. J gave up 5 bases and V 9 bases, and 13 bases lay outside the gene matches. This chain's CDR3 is CASEGLAGGSQETQYF. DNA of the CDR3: TGTGCCAGTGAGGGGCTAGCGGGAGGGAGTCAGGAGACCCAGTACTTC.

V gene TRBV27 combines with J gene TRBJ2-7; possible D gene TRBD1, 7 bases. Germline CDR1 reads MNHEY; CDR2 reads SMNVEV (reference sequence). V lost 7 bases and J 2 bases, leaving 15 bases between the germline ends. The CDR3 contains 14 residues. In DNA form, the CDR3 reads TGTGCCAGCAATCAGGGGGGAGCCCCCTACGAGCAGTACTTC. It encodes CASNQGGAPYEQYF.

CDR3 coding DNA: TGCGCCAGCAGCCCAGGCCCTAATGAAAAACTGTTTTTT. This sequence encodes CASSPGPNEKLFF. The rearrangement links TRBV5-1 to TRBJ1-4; D not certain. V was clipped by 4 bases and J by 3 bases, with 7 bases between them. There are 13 residues in the CDR3. Germline values: CDR1 SGHRS, CDR2 YFSETQ.

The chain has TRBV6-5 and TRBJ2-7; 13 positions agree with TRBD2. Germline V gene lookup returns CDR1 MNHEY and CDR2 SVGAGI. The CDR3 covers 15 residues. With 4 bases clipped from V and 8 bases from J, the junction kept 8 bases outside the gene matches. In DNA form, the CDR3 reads TGTGCCAGCAGTTCTGGACTAGCGGGAGCTAGGAAGCAGTACTTC. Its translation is CASSSGLAGARKQYF.